Described below is a single TCR beta chain sequence and its context. The germline gives CDR1 SGHVS, CDR2 FNYEAQ. V was clipped by 3 bases and J by 4 bases, with 9 bases between them. The CDR3 has 13 amino acids. The sample belongs to a study of cytotoxic CD8 clonotypes in ibrutinib-treated CLL. Overall study context: Treatment had run for a median roughly 13 months, range 6 to 36, when response samples were taken.

The method was immunoSEQ multiplex PCR; TCRdb's version includes in-frame clones alone and lacks a portion of them. The top ten hold 20% to 25% of the sample, which has more than 85,000 clones, roughly 80% seen once. V usage is TRBV7-6 and J usage is TRBJ1-1; D gene ambiguous. Sample: PBMCs, taken after 24 months of ibrutinib treatment. The TCR originated in a human donor with chronic lymphocytic leukemia. The CDR3 coding sequence is TGTGCCAGCAGCTTCCGGCCCCGCACTGAAGCTTTCTTT. This encodes CASSFRPRTEAFF.